This record covers a single T cell receptor (beta chain). This sample stems from a study of TIL therapy for anti-PD-1-resistant metastatic lung cancer. Documented time point: pre-treatment sample, taken before nivolumab and TIL therapy. Tumor tissue came from excised metastases, mostly pleural nodules or supraclavicular lymph nodes. The ends lost 7 bases at V and 9 bases at J; junction bases unmatched: 19. CDR1 and CDR2 (germline): MDHEN, SYDVKM. The CDR3 spans 16 residues. This was the immunoSEQ v3 assay. Measured with immunoSEQ multiplex PCR; TCRdb has only the in-frame clones, and not every one. The table lists approximately 97,000 clones, roughly two thirds of them singletons.

The receptor was isolated from a person aged 25-85 years with non-small cell lung cancer. The sequencing here drew on tumor tissue, taken at baseline. V is TRBV28 and J is TRBJ2-7; the match to TRBD2 covers 9 bases. The CDR3 sequence is CASIQGAGGARFGQYF. CDR3 nucleotide sequence: TGTGCCAGCATCCAAGGGGCGGGGGGGGCACGTTTTGGGCAGTACTTC.